Listed below are T cell receptor beta chains from one sample, sequenced in a study of blood T cell repertoires in COVID-19. Data came from immunoSEQ multiplex PCR; TCRdb stores just in-frame clones and leaves some out. The sample shows roughly 420,000 clones, roughly 90% of them seen only once. The sequenced sample consisted of PBMCs or T cells enriched from blood (not recorded which). These receptor sequences come from a woman under 40 with acute COVID-19. CDR3s include the opening cysteine and the closing phenylalanine or tryptophan. D genes are given only for firm matches. The size field is filled for only some rows; it gives once, few, many or a size class.

D gene: .; J gene: TRBJ1-2; V gene: TRBV13; clone size: .; CDR3 protein: CASSFGGGWRDGYTF; CDR3 DNA: TGTGCCAGCAGCTTTGGCGGGGGATGGAGGGATGGCTACACCTTC
D gene: TRBD2; J gene: TRBJ2-5; V gene: TRBV7-2; clone size: .; CDR3 protein: CASSSVGRGGRKTQYF; CDR3 DNA: TGTGCCAGCAGCTCAGTCGGGCGGGGGGGCCGAAAGACCCAGTACTTC
D gene: TRBD2; J gene: TRBJ2-3; V gene: TRBV27; clone size: .; CDR3 protein: CASSLKPPSGGGTDTQYF; CDR3 DNA: TGTGCCAGCAGTTTAAAGCCCCCTAGCGGGGGGGGGACAGATACGCAGTATTTT
D gene: .; J gene: TRBJ1-5; V gene: TRBV9; clone size: .; CDR3 protein: CASSVEGARNQPQHF; CDR3 DNA: TGTGCCAGCAGCGTAGAAGGGGCCCGCAATCAGCCCCAGCATTTT
D gene: TRBD2; J gene: TRBJ2-1; V gene: TRBV3-1/TRBV3-2; clone size: .; CDR3 protein: CASSPGGYNEQFF; CDR3 DNA: TGTGCCAGCAGCCCGGGGGGGTACAATGAGCAGTTCTTC
D gene: TRBD1; J gene: TRBJ1-2; V gene: TRBV19; clone size: .; CDR3 protein: CASSGEGQYYGYTF; CDR3 DNA: TGTGCCAGTAGTGGAGAGGGACAGTACTATGGCTACACCTTC
D gene: TRBD1; J gene: TRBJ2-2; V gene: TRBV5-1; clone size: .; CDR3 protein: CASSIRQGDTGELFF; CDR3 DNA: TGCGCCAGCAGCATACGACAGGGTGACACCGGGGAGCTGTTTTTT
D gene: TRBD1; J gene: TRBJ1-3; V gene: TRBV30; clone size: few; CDR3 protein: CAWSLGTGDSGNTIYF; CDR3 DNA: TGTGCCTGGAGTCTTGGGACAGGCGACTCTGGAAACACCATATATTTT
D gene: TRBD1; J gene: TRBJ1-2; V gene: TRBV5-8; clone size: .; CDR3 protein: CASNLKGTGYGYTF; CDR3 DNA: TGTGCCAGCAACCTAAAGGGGACAGGCTATGGCTACACCTTC
D gene: .; J gene: TRBJ1-1; V gene: TRBV7-2; clone size: many; CDR3 protein: CASSLGQANTEAFF; CDR3 DNA: TGTGCCAGCAGCTTAGGACAGGCGAACACTGAAGCTTTCTTT
D gene: TRBD1; J gene: TRBJ2-7; V gene: TRBV29-1; clone size: .; CDR3 protein: CSVVGTGTSYEQYF; CDR3 DNA: TGCAGCGTTGTAGGGACAGGGACCTCCTACGAGCAGTACTTC
D gene: TRBD2; J gene: TRBJ2-7; V gene: TRBV6-1; clone size: .; CDR3 protein: CASSGGFLAGGPYEQYF; CDR3 DNA: TGTGCCAGCAGTGGCGGCTTTCTAGCGGGGGGACCATACGAGCAGTACTTC
D gene: TRBD1; J gene: TRBJ2-2; V gene: TRBV6-5; clone size: .; CDR3 protein: CASGTGTGATGELFF; CDR3 DNA: TGTGCCAGCGGGACCGGGACAGGGGCCACCGGGGAGCTGTTTTTT
D gene: TRBD1; J gene: TRBJ1-5; V gene: TRBV19; clone size: .; CDR3 protein: CASNLGQLNQPQHF; CDR3 DNA: TGTGCCAGTAACCTGGGACAGCTCAATCAGCCCCAGCATTTT
D gene: TRBD2; J gene: TRBJ2-2; V gene: TRBV7-9; clone size: .; CDR3 protein: CASSYPGTTNTGELFF; CDR3 DNA: TGTGCCAGCAGCTACCCCGGGACTACTAACACCGGGGAGCTGTTTTTT
D gene: .; J gene: TRBJ2-2; V gene: TRBV9; clone size: .; CDR3 protein: CASSPGGTGELFF; CDR3 DNA: TGTGCCAGCAGCCCAGGGGGGACCGGGGAGCTGTTTTTT
D gene: .; J gene: TRBJ1-3; V gene: TRBV30; clone size: .; CDR3 protein: CACSRGLSGNTIYF; CDR3 DNA: TGTGCTTGCTCCAGAGGCCTCTCTGGAAACACCATATATTTT